This TCR beta chain was sequenced in a study of radiation and T cells in renal cell carcinoma. V shed 5 bases and J shed 5 bases, with 9 bases lying between them. Germline values: CDR1 SGHTA, CDR2 FQGTGA. This CDR3 has 13 residues. The table came from immunoSEQ multiplex PCR; TCRdb's copy has only in-frame clones and leaves some out. Of roughly 100,000 clones in the sample, 80% to 90% were seen once. Described time point: baseline pretreatment blood. The treatment here: 15 Gy SBRT to primary tumor, nephrectomy 4 weeks later. J is TRBJ2-2 and V is TRBV7-3; possible D gene TRBD1, 5 bases. The origin of this receptor is a man between 45 and 60 years old with renal cell carcinoma. Sample: blood, taken from a patient whose treatment included radiotherapy and nephrectomy. The CDR3 loop is CASSMTVTGELFF. As DNA, the CDR3 is TGTGCCAGCAGCATGACAGTAACCGGGGAGCTGTTTTTT.